These 32 T cell receptor beta chains were sequenced from one sample in a study of shared clonotypes between healthy human individuals. Here immunoSEQ multiplex PCR was the method, and the copy in TCRdb shows in-frame clones only, minus some. The sample has fewer than 1.8 million clones, around 98.5% seen once. What was sequenced was naive CD4+ T cells sorted from blood. The subset denotes: CD45RA+ positively selected. The source of these receptors is a man aged 25-45 years in good health.

The chain joins TRBV19 to TRBJ1-5, with 8 bases identical to TRBD1. The germline CDR1 and CDR2 sequences are LNHDA and SQIVND (reference sequence). The J segment lost 2 bases and the V segment lost 3 bases, leaving 6 bases of the junction unmatched. The CDR3 covers 16 residues. CDR3 residues: CASSILQGAGNQPQHF. The CDR3 DNA is TGTGCCAGTAGTATCCTTCAGGGGGCTGGCAATCAGCCCCAGCATTTT.

This chain uses TRBV15 with TRBJ1-4; D gene uncertain. The length of the CDR3 is 14 residues. Germline CDR1 and CDR2: LNHNV and YYDKDF (reference sequence). V was shortened by 1 base and J by 5 bases, with 8 bases between the two germline ends. The CDR3 is CATSRGSQNEKLFF. The CDR3 coding sequence is TGTGCCACCAGCAGAGGAAGTCAGAATGAAAAACTGTTTTTT.

V and J are TRBV9 and TRBJ2-3, with 11 positions matching TRBD2. CDR3 size: 14 residues. V shed 5 bases, J shed 7 bases, and the junction held 6 bases outside the gene matches. Germline CDR1 and CDR2: SGDLS and YYNGEE. The CDR3: CASSAGTSGNTQYF. In DNA, the CDR3 is TGTGCCAGCAGTGCCGGGACTAGCGGAAATACGCAGTATTTT.

This clone was recorded only once. This rearrangement joins TRBV7-9 to TRBJ1-1; D gene unclear. The germline V gene encodes CDR1 SEHNR and CDR2 FQNEAQ (reference sequence). V was pared by 6 bases and J by 1 base, with 6 bases between. The CDR3 covers 12 residues. This CDR3 is CASSFENTEAFF. In DNA form, the CDR3 reads TGTGCCAGCAGTTTCGAGAACACTGAAGCTTTCTTT.

The gene calls are TRBV28 and TRBJ1-5; 8 bases line up with TRBD1. The CDR3 contains 13 residues. CDR1 MDHEN and CDR2 SYDVKM come from the germline V gene. V gave up 8 bases and J gave up 5 bases; unmatched junction bases: 5. The CDR3: CASFGTGDQPQHF. In DNA form, the CDR3 reads TGTGCCAGCTTCGGGACAGGAGATCAGCCCCAGCATTTT.

Comment on this clone: Other DNA sequences of this sample code for an identical CDR3. This chain joins TRBV18 and TRBJ2-1; 10 nucleotides match TRBD2. With 1 base clipped from V and 5 bases from J, the junction kept 2 bases outside the gene matches. The CDR3 contains 15 residues. Looked up from germline, CDR1 is KGHSH and CDR2 is LQKENI. The CDR3 region has the DNA TGTGCCAGCTCACCACGCCTAGCGGGGGACAATGAGCAGTTCTTC. It codes for CASSPRLAGDNEQFF.

V gene TRBV25-1 combines with J gene TRBJ1-2; no clear D gene. The CDR3 is 12 amino acids. From germline, CDR1 is MGHDK and CDR2 SYGVNS. V lost 2 bases and J lost 8, with 9 bases in between. The CDR3 nucleotides read TGTGCCAGCAGTGAAAACTCGGGAGGCTACACCTTC. The encoded protein is CASSENSGGYTF.

The chain employs TRBV7-2 and TRBJ1-2; 8 bases are shared with TRBD1. The V gene's germline CDR1 is SGHTA and CDR2 FQGNSA. This CDR3 has 13 residues. The V and J ends lost 5 bases and 4 bases, in that order; junction bases with no gene match: 3. CDR3 protein: CASSRQGTYGYTF. For the CDR3, the DNA is TGTGCCAGCAGCCGACAGGGGACCTATGGCTACACCTTC.

The chain is built from TRBV27 and TRBJ1-4; D perhaps matches TRBD1 (5 bases). The CDR3 contains 13 residues. The V and J ends lost 6 bases and 7 bases respectively, with 12 bases between them. Germline V gene data show CDR1 as MNHEY and CDR2 as SMNVEV (reference sequence). The CDR3 protein is CASSRGRGEKLFF. CDR3 bases: TGTGCCAGCAGCCGAGGGAGGGGTGAAAAACTGTTTTTT. The full variable domain, with the rest looked up from reference TRBV27 and TRBJ1-4, is EAQVTQNPRYLITVTGKKLTVTCSQNMNHEYMSWYRQDPGLGLRQIYYSMNVEVTDKGDVPEGYKVSRKEKRNFPLILESPSPNQTSLYFCASSRGRGEKLFFGSGTQLSVL.

This clone was recorded only once. The V gene is TRBV10-3, the J gene TRBJ1-5, with no clear D. V gave up 8 bases and J gave up 5 bases, with 13 bases separating them. In germline, CDR1 is ENHRY, CDR2 SYGVKD. The CDR3 is 13 residues long. The CDR3 bases are TGTGCCATCGGCGACACGGCCGATCAGCCCCAGCATTTT. Translation: CAIGDTADQPQHF.

The rearrangement links TRBV14 to TRBJ2-2, with unresolved D. V lost 0 bases, J lost 1 base, and 6 bases lay in between. Looked up from germline, CDR1 is SGHDN and CDR2 is FVKESK. The CDR3 has 15 residues. Written as DNA, the CDR3 is TGTGCCAGCAGCCAAGATTCAGGGAACACCGGGGAGCTGTTTTTT. Translation: CASSQDSGNTGELFF.

The chain recombines TRBV7-9 with TRBJ2-7; unclear D gene. V lost 3 bases and J 1 base, leaving 7 bases between the germline ends. CDR3 length: 13 residues. CDR1 SEHNR and CDR2 FQNEAQ come from the germline V gene (reference sequence). The CDR3 bases are TGTGCCAGCAGCTTTGTACGGTCCTACGAGCAGTACTTC. This gives the protein CASSFVRSYEQYF.

A single count supports this clone. The genes are TRBV5-1 and TRBJ1-1; 8 nucleotides align to TRBD1. The V gene's germline CDR1 is SGHRS and CDR2 YFSETQ. V was clipped by 4 bases and J by 5 bases; unmatched bases: 10. This CDR3 comprises 15 residues. CDR3 in amino acids: CASSQKQGEGTEAFF. CDR3 coding DNA: TGCGCCAGCAGCCAAAAACAGGGGGAAGGAACTGAAGCTTTCTTT.

The chain combines TRBV9 with TRBJ2-7, with 7 positions matching TRBD2. Germline V gene data show CDR1 as SGDLS and CDR2 as YYNGEE. V trimming: 3 bases; J trimming: 6 bases; junction bases outside the gene matches: 6. This CDR3 region has 13 residues. The CDR3 spells CASSEGLYREQYF. The DNA of the CDR3 is TGTGCCAGCAGCGAGGGACTATACCGCGAGCAGTACTTC. Full variable domain (outside the CDR3, taken from reference TRBV9 and TRBJ2-7): DSGVTQTPKHLITATGQRVTLRCSPRSGDLSVYWYQQSLDQGLQFLIQYYNGEERAKGNILERFSAQQFPDLHSELNLSSLELGDSALYFCASSEGLYREQYFGPGTRLTVT.

The table lists this clone with a count of one. V and J are TRBV18 and TRBJ2-5; the D gene is possibly TRBD2 (7 bases). The germline V gene encodes CDR1 KGHSH and CDR2 LQKENI. The CDR3 loop spans 15 amino acids. Trimming shortened V by 3 bases and J by 4 bases, and 15 bases separated the two germline ends. CDR3 sequence (DNA): TGTGCCAGCTCACCTGGGGGGGCACGGGGAGAGACCCAGTACTTC. Translated: CASSPGGARGETQYF.

This rearrangement joins TRBV2 to TRBJ1-2; no firm D call. V lost 4 bases and J 0 bases, leaving 12 bases between the germline ends. The CDR3 extends over 15 amino acids. CDR1 is SNHLY, CDR2 FYNNEI, per germline. CDR3 amino acids: CASSATTLANYGYTF. The CDR3 bases are TGTGCCAGCAGTGCTACCACGTTAGCTAACTATGGCTACACCTTC.

The chain recombines TRBV28 with TRBJ2-7; D is unresolved. CDR1 is MDHEN and CDR2 is SYDVKM in the germline V gene. This CDR3 has 13 residues. The germline V and J ends were trimmed by 5 bases and 2 bases, with 10 bases remaining between them. CDR3 coding DNA: TGTGCCAGCAGTCCCCCCGACGCCTACGAGCAGTACTTC. Protein: CASSPPDAYEQYF.

V is TRBV6-4 and J is TRBJ2-7; the match to TRBD1 covers 9 bases. The CDR3 spans 12 residues. The junction had 5 bases not matched to a gene; V was cut back by 9 bases and J by 5 bases. CDR1 MRHNA and CDR2 SNTAGT come from the germline V gene. Written as DNA, the CDR3 is TGTGCCAGTCCGGACAGGGGAGACGAGCAGTACTTC. It codes for CASPDRGDEQYF.

V and J are TRBV5-1 and TRBJ1-2; 8 bases map to TRBD1. Germline loops: CDR1 SGHRS, CDR2 YFSETQ. The CDR3 spans 16 residues. V dropped 0 bases and J dropped 7; count of bases not matched to a gene: 11. The CDR3 is CASSLADRAAPTGYTF. The CDR3 DNA is TGCGCCAGCAGCTTGGCGGACAGGGCGGCCCCCACTGGCTACACCTTC.

The rearrangement joins TRBV2 to TRBJ1-1; the match to TRBD1 covers 7 bases. J lost 5 bases, V lost 6 bases, and 3 bases had no gene match. In germline, CDR1 is SNHLY, CDR2 FYNNEI. The CDR3 consists of 12 residues. This CDR3 reads CASSDRATEAFF. The CDR3 bases are TGTGCCAGCAGCGACAGGGCTACTGAAGCTTTCTTT.

This chain's CDR3 is CASGGRPNTGELFF. For the CDR3, the DNA is TGTGCCAGCGGAGGGCGGCCGAACACCGGGGAGCTGTTTTTT. This rearrangement joins TRBV7-9 to TRBJ2-2; weak D call: TRBD2 (6 bases). V was pared by 8 bases and J by 0 bases, with 10 bases between. This CDR3 comprises 14 residues. Germline V gene sequence: CDR1 SEHNR, CDR2 FQNEAQ (reference sequence). Looking up the rest from reference TRBV7-9 and TRBJ2-2 gives the full variable domain: DTGVSQNPRHKITKRGQNVTFRCDPISEHNRLYWYRQTLGQGPEFLTYFQNEAQLEKSRLLSDRFSAERPKGSFSTLEIQRTEQGDSAMYLCASGGRPNTGELFFGEGSRLTVL.

The rearrangement links TRBV7-3 to TRBJ2-3; the D gene is possibly TRBD1 (6 bases). The CDR3 loop spans 17 amino acids. Germline lookup yields CDR1 SGHTA and CDR2 FQGTGA. V shed 1 base and J shed 2 bases, with 16 bases lying between them. The CDR3 DNA reads TGTGCCAGCAGCTTAATACCATTTTCAGGGGCCACAGATACGCAGTATTTT. Protein sequence: CASSLIPFSGATDTQYF.

This clone showed up just once. This chain uses TRBV10-3 with TRBJ1-2, with D uncertain. The V gene's germline CDR1 is ENHRY and CDR2 SYGVKD. The CDR3 contains 15 residues. V lost 2 bases to trimming and J lost 4 bases, with 14 bases between them. CDR3 coding DNA: TGTGCCATCAGTGAGCCACTGGGCCGGGGCTATGGCTACACCTTC. It is translated as CAISEPLGRGYGYTF.

This sequence joins TRBV7-2 and TRBJ2-3; TRBD2 matches at 8 bases. V gave up 5 bases and J gave up 8 bases; unmatched junction bases: 9. The CDR3 runs to 14 residues. The V gene's germline CDR1 is SGHTA and CDR2 FQGNSA. The CDR3 sequence is CASSPGTSGVTQYF. The DNA of the CDR3 is TGTGCCAGCAGCCCCGGGACTAGTGGTGTTACGCAGTATTTT. The whole variable domain, remainder taken from reference TRBV7-2 and TRBJ2-3, is GAGVSQSPSNKVTEKGKDVELRCDPISGHTALYWYRQSLGQGLEFLIYFQGNSAPDKSGLPSDRFSAERTGGSVSTLTIQRTQQEDSAVYLCASSPGTSGVTQYFGPGTRLTVL.

The V gene is TRBV5-4, the J gene TRBJ2-2, with 12 bases identical to TRBD2. The ends lost 3 bases at V and 0 bases at J; junction bases unmatched: 3. Germline V gene data show CDR1 as SGHNT and CDR2 as YYREEE (reference sequence). The CDR3 sequence is 17 residues long. CDR3 residues: CASSSGLAGSNTGELFF. Written as DNA, the CDR3 is TGTGCCAGCAGCTCTGGACTAGCGGGATCGAACACCGGGGAGCTGTTTTTT.

The V gene is TRBV11-3, the J gene TRBJ2-1, with TRBD1 as a possible D gene (5 bases). CDR3 size: 16 residues. Trimming took off 0 bases at V and 8 bases at J, with 17 bases between the two ends. Germline CDR1 SGHNT, CDR2 YENEEA. The CDR3 sequence is CASSLDHAQGRDEQFF. Written as DNA, the CDR3 is TGTGCCAGCAGCTTAGATCACGCGCAGGGTCGGGATGAGCAGTTCTTC.

The chain carries TRBV2 and TRBJ2-3; perhaps D is TRBD1 or TRBD2 (5 bases each). There are 13 residues in the CDR3. Germline CDR1 SNHLY, CDR2 FYNNEI. With 4 bases removed from V and 6 bases from J, the gap between germline ends came to 11 bases. As DNA, the CDR3 is TGTGCCAGCAGTGGGGGACCTGGGGATACGCAGTATTTT. This gives the protein CASSGGPGDTQYF.

This chain joins TRBV29-1 and TRBJ2-2, with 12 bases aligning to TRBD2. Germline V gives CDR1 SQVTM, CDR2 ANQGSEA. The CDR3 runs to 18 residues. J was trimmed by 6 bases and V by 6 bases; bases with no gene match: 17. This CDR3 reads CSVATYLLAGGVAGELFF. The CDR3 region has the DNA TGCAGCGTCGCGACCTACTTACTAGCGGGAGGTGTTGCCGGGGAGCTGTTTTTT.

J is TRBJ2-5 and V is TRBV9, with 10 bases aligning to TRBD2. The J segment lost 4 bases and the V segment lost 4 bases, leaving 4 bases of the junction unmatched. This CDR3 comprises 14 residues. Per germline, CDR1 SGDLS and CDR2 YYNGEE. The CDR3 spells CASSPLAGAETQYF. In nucleotides, the CDR3 is TGTGCCAGCAGCCCCCTAGCGGGAGCAGAGACCCAGTACTTC.

The chain is built from TRBV9 and TRBJ2-7, with D possibly called TRBD1 or TRBD2 (5 bases each). The CDR3 is 15 amino acids. In germline, CDR1 is SGDLS, CDR2 YYNGEE. Trimming took 0 bases from V and 2 from J, leaving 12 bases between them. CDR3 sequence (DNA): TGTGCCAGCAGCGTAGGGGCCGGGACCACCTACGAGCAGTACTTC. The encoded protein is CASSVGAGTTYEQYF.

The chain is built from TRBV5-4 and TRBJ1-2; D remains unclear. Germline V gene sequence: CDR1 SGHNT, CDR2 YYREEE (reference sequence). The CDR3 runs to 16 residues. V lost 3 bases, J lost 7 bases, and 22 bases lay in between. CDR3 nucleotides: TGTGCCAGCAGCTCTAAGGCGACCGCGGAAGAAGCTGGCTACACCTTC. This encodes CASSSKATAEEAGYTF.

Concerning this clone: The sample holds other DNA sequences that translate to the same CDR3. The chain recombines TRBV28 with TRBJ1-5; maybe TRBD1 (5 bases). V lost 2 bases and J 4 bases, leaving 9 bases between the germline ends. Germline CDR1 reads MDHEN; CDR2 reads SYDVKM. The length of the CDR3 is 14 residues. CDR3 DNA sequence: TGTGCCAGCAGTTTAGGGTGGGGGAATCAGCCCCAGCATTTT. This sequence encodes CASSLGWGNQPQHF.